This TCR beta chain was captured in a study of T cell responses to AZD1222 COVID-19 vaccine. Study-wide findings and caveats: Following two doses of AZD1222, Spike-specific TCR breadth and depth rose.

Trimming took off 0 bases at V and 8 bases at J, with 16 bases between the two ends. CDR1 is MNHEY, CDR2 SVGAGI, per germline. This CDR3 is 15 amino acids long. With respect to this clone: The target antigen is unknown.

The repertoire was sequenced with immunoSEQ multiplex PCR; TCRdb's copy has only in-frame clones and lacks some. The sample shows fewer than 200,000 clones, around 94% of them seen only once. This chain joins TRBV6-5 and TRBJ1-2, with a possible D match to TRBD1 (5 bases). The TCR originated in an adult in good health. The sample here was peripheral blood, taken on day 0 of AZD1222 vaccination. The CDR3 protein is CASSYSGTDPLGYTF. The CDR3 nucleotides read TGTGCCAGCAGTTACTCAGGGACCGACCCTTTGGGCTACACCTTC.